One and the same sample provided the 20 T cell receptor beta chains below, sequenced in a study of CD8+ T cells in alopecia areata. Extraction and reverse transcription of RNA yielded cDNA as the sequencing template. Repertoires were generated with immunoSEQ multiplex PCR, while TCRdb's copy carries only in-frame clones and drops some. This table holds under 350,000 clones with no singletons; the top ten claim 1.2%. The authors sorted pooled cutaneous lymph node cells using CD4, CD8alpha, NKG2D, NKG2ACE and other markers. The source material was CD4+ T cells sorted from a lymph node. These receptors were obtained from a C3H/HeJ mouse with alopecia areata. The mouse line has the MHC haplotype H2-k.

This clone has more than one count but fewer than ten. The gene names here belong to mouse. The CDR3 bases that were read are TGCACCTGCAGTGCCTGGGGGAATAACCAAGAC. Amino acids: CTCSAWGNNQD. The CDR3 reads in full as CTCSAWGNNQDTQYF. The chain links TRBV1 to TRBJ2-5; TRBD2 agrees at 7 bases. The read is 4 residues too short to cover the CDR3 end, so that end is filled in from the germline J gene. Germline V CDR1 and CDR2: NSQYPW, LRSPGD (reference sequence). This CDR3 has 15 residues. Losses at the gene ends were 3 bases for V and 0 bases for J; bases not matched to a gene: 3.

A few counts support this clone. The genes and germline here are from mouse. The read falls 4 residues short of the CDR3 end, and the missing part is taken from the germline J gene. The V call is TRBV5, the J call TRBJ2-2, with TRBD2 identical over 10 bases. Germline CDR1 and CDR2: LGHNA and YNLKQL (reference sequence). V lost 0 bases, J lost 2 bases, and 6 bases stayed unmatched. CDR3 length: 18 residues. The CDR3 loop reads CASSQDPGLGTNTGQLYF. The sequenced CDR3 bases are TGTGCCAGCAGCCAAGACCCGGGACTGGGGACTAACACCGGG.

Note on this clone: The listed genes are named as in mouse. The read falls 4 residues short of the CDR3 end, and the missing part is taken from the germline J gene. The V and J genes are TRBV13-1 and TRBJ2-2; D is unclear. CDR1 is NSHNY and CDR2 is SYGAGN in the germline V gene. V was trimmed by 2 bases and J by 5 bases, leaving 7 bases between them. This CDR3 is built from 13 residues. CDR3 region: CASSDTQTGQLYF. Partial CDR3 DNA: TGTGCCAGCAGTGACACACAAACCGGG.

This clone was observed a few times. Gene names are the mouse ones. The CDR3 end falls 4 residues outside the read, so it is completed with the germline J gene. The rearrangement uses TRBV1 and TRBJ2-5; 10 bases match TRBD2. The CDR3 consists of 15 residues. CDR1 and CDR2 (germline): NSQYPW, LRSPGD (reference sequence). The CDR3 region is CTCSATWGGADTQYF. The part of the CDR3 DNA that was read is TGCACCTGCAGTGCAACCTGGGGGGGCGCGGAC.

This clone was found a few times. All gene names here are mouse names. The observed sequence ends 4 residues before the CDR3 terminus, with the missing tail filled in from the germline J gene. V is TRBV19 and J is TRBJ2-2; no firm D call. This CDR3 has 15 residues. V was shortened by 2 bases and J by 1 base, with 9 bases between the two germline ends. In germline, CDR1 is FNHDT, CDR2 SITEND (reference sequence). CDR3 sequence: CASSIPQKNTGQLYF. CDR3 bases read: TGTGCCAGCAGTATTCCCCAGAAAAACACCGGG. The full variable domain, rest sourced from reference TRBV19 and TRBJ2-2, is GGIITQTPKFLIGQEGQKLTLKCQQNFNHDTMYWYRQDSGKGLRLIYYSITENDLQKGDLSEGYDASREKKSSFSLTVTSAQKNEMAVFLCASSIPQKNTGQLYFGEGSKLTVL.

This clone was seen a handful of times. Each gene name is a mouse one. The CDR3 end falls 4 residues outside the read, so it is completed with the germline J gene. This sequence joins TRBV19 and TRBJ2-5; TRBD1 is a possible D gene (6 bases). CDR1 and CDR2 (germline): FNHDT, SITEND (reference sequence). The CDR3 extends over 15 amino acids. The V end lost 5 bases, the J end lost 1 base, and 14 bases lay between the germline ends. The part of the CDR3 DNA that was read is TGTGCCAGCAGCCCCCCAGGGGTCGACCAAGAC. Protein product: CASSPPGVDQD. The CDR3 in its entirety is CASSPPGVDQDTQYF.

Only a few counts were recorded for this clone. Genes and germline are mouse. Coverage ceases 4 residues before the CDR3 finishes, and the germline J gene fills in the end. Distinct nucleotide sequences in the sample also encode this CDR3. This chain uses TRBV19 with TRBJ2-3; 12 bases align to TRBD2. The CDR3 is 15 amino acids. J gave up 2 bases and V 2 bases, and 0 bases lay outside the gene matches. The germline V gene encodes CDR1 FNHDT and CDR2 SITEND (reference sequence). The covered CDR3 bases are TGTGCCAGCAGTATGACTGGGGGGGCTGCAGAA. It encodes CASSMTGGAAE. The complete CDR3 protein is CASSMTGGAAETLYF.

This clone was recorded a few times. Gene names are the mouse ones. Other DNA sequences of this sample code for an identical CDR3. The CDR3 sequence: CTCSAADSSYEQYF. CDR3 DNA, as far as it was read: TGCACCTGCAGTGCAGCTGACAGCTCCTAT. This chain links TRBV1 with TRBJ2-7; tentatively, D is TRBD1 (5 bases). The CDR3 end is not reached by the read, which stops 4 residues before it; the germline J gene fills it in. V was pared by 1 base and J by 0 bases, with 7 bases between. Per germline, CDR1 NSQYPW and CDR2 LRSPGD (reference sequence). This CDR3 has 14 amino acids.

Comments on this clone: This may come from a read error, since a much larger clone is one base off. Gene names and germline match the mouse. The read halts 4 residues ahead of the CDR3 end, with the missing end drawn from the germline J gene. This rearrangement joins TRBV13-3 to TRBJ2-7, with TRBD1 as a possible D gene (6 bases). The CDR3 spans 14 residues. Germline values: CDR1 NNHDY, CDR2 SYVADS. Trimming shortened V by 2 bases and J by 0 bases, and 9 bases separated the two germline ends. The CDR3 sequence is CASSEGHSSYEQYF. The covered CDR3 bases are TGTGCCAGCAGTGAGGGACACAGCTCCTAT.

This clone appeared a few times. The genes are named according to mouse. Sequencing ends 4 residues short of the CDR3 end; the germline J gene provides the rest. The chain employs TRBV5 and TRBJ2-5, with a possible D match to TRBD1 (5 bases). The germline V gene has CDR1 LGHNA and CDR2 YNLKQL (reference sequence). V shed 1 base and J shed 0 bases, with 8 bases lying between them. There are 15 residues in the CDR3. The DNA read from the CDR3 is TGTGCCAGCAGCCAAGCCCGGACAAACCAAGAC. It is translated as CASSQARTNQD. In full, the CDR3 reads CASSQARTNQDTQYF.

This clone was seen a handful of times. Genes and germline come from the mouse. The CDR3 DNA, read in part, is TGTGCCAGCAGTGGCGGGACAGGGGTTGCAGAA. Its translation: CASSGGTGVAE. The entire CDR3 protein reads CASSGGTGVAETLYF. V usage is TRBV13-1 and J usage is TRBJ2-3; 10 bases are a match to TRBD1. The read is 4 residues too short to cover the CDR3 end, so that end is filled in from the germline J gene. The V segment lost 3 bases and the J segment 2 bases; nucleotides outside the gene matches: 3. This CDR3 is 15 amino acids long. CDR1 is NSHNY, CDR2 SYGAGN, per germline.

A few counts support this clone. Mouse gene names apply. Read data end 4 residues before the CDR3 end; the end is taken from the germline J gene. V is TRBV19 and J is TRBJ2-1; 7 nucleotides align to TRBD1. V lost 4 bases to trimming and J lost 2 bases; unmatched junction nucleotides: 3. The CDR3 runs 14 residues. The germline V gene encodes CDR1 FNHDT and CDR2 SITEND (reference sequence). CDR3 DNA, as far as it was read: TGTGCCAGCAGTGTTACAGGGGACTATGCT. Amino acid sequence: CASSVTGDYA. The whole CDR3 reads CASSVTGDYAEQFF.

The sample holds a few counts of this clone. Genes here carry mouse names. From the germline J gene comes the end of the CDR3, since the read stops 4 residues before it. V and J are TRBV31 and TRBJ2-5, with 7 nucleotides matching TRBD2. Germline V gene sequence: CDR1 GKSSPN, CDR2 SITVG. This CDR3 is built from 14 residues. J was trimmed by 0 bases and V by 3 bases; bases with no gene match: 3. Incomplete CDR3 DNA: TGTGCCTGGAGCACTGGGGCTAACCAAGAC. As protein: CAWSTGANQD. The CDR3 as a whole reads CAWSTGANQDTQYF.

For this clone: Genes and germline are mouse. The sequenced fragment ends 4 residues before the CDR3 boundary, so the rest is inferred from the germline J gene. The genes are TRBV5 and TRBJ2-1, with 7 bases that match TRBD1. The J segment lost 0 bases and the V segment lost 4 bases, leaving 3 bases of the junction unmatched. The CDR3 is made up of 15 amino acids. Germline V CDR1 and CDR2: LGHNA, YNLKQL (reference sequence). Incomplete CDR3 DNA: TGTGCCAGCAGCCCCCAGGGGGTTAACTATGCT. It is translated as CASSPQGVNYA. The whole CDR3 sequence is CASSPQGVNYAEQFF.

Only a few counts were recorded for this clone. Germline and genes: mouse. The read ends 4 residues shy of where the CDR3 ends; the end is completed using the germline J gene. The chain is built from TRBV17 and TRBJ1-1; TRBD1 might be the D (5 bases). CDR3 length: 14 amino acids. CDR1 is MNHDT and CDR2 is YYDKIL in the germline V gene. V was cut by 1 base and J by 1 base, with 7 bases left in between. Incomplete CDR3 DNA: TGTGCTAGCAGTAGAGGTGGACAAAACACA. Translation: CASSRGGQNT. The full CDR3 sequence reads CASSRGGQNTEVFF.

In regard to this clone: The listed genes are named as in mouse. With the read ending 4 residues before the CDR3 end, the germline J gene is used to fill in that end. V usage is TRBV13-1 and J usage is TRBJ2-5; 11 bases map to TRBD1. The CDR3 totals 14 residues. Per germline, CDR1 NSHNY and CDR2 SYGAGN. CDR3 residues: CASRGDRGGDTQYF. The part of the CDR3 DNA that was read is TGTGCCAGCAGAGGGGACAGGGGGGGAGAC.

This clone was seen a handful of times. The genes are named according to mouse. The read terminates 4 residues before the CDR3 end, so the remaining end is supplied by the germline J gene. The rearrangement uses TRBV5 and TRBJ2-5; 9 nucleotides line up with TRBD1. The V gene's germline CDR1 is LGHNA and CDR2 YNLKQL (reference sequence). The CDR3 extends over 15 amino acids. CDR3 DNA, as far as it was read: TGTGCCAGCAGCCCCCCGGGACAGGGACGAGAC. Its protein is CASSPPGQGRD. From start to end, the CDR3 is CASSPPGQGRDTQYF.

This clone turned up a few times. Mouse names are used for the genes. The read ends 4 residues shy of where the CDR3 ends; the end is completed using the germline J gene. The chain has TRBV19 and TRBJ2-1, with a tentative D call TRBD1 (6 bases). Germline values: CDR1 FNHDT, CDR2 SITEND (reference sequence). V shed 4 bases and J shed 3 bases, with 11 bases lying between them. The CDR3 sequence is 14 residues long. The chain's CDR3 is CASSARDIYAEQFF. The CDR3 bases that were read are TGTGCCAGCAGTGCCCGGGACATCTATGCT.

The table lists this clone with a few counts. Each gene name is a mouse one. The DNA ends 4 residues before the CDR3 does, and the rest of the CDR3 is filled in from the germline J gene. This chain joins TRBV13-1 and TRBJ2-2, with D possibly TRBD1 on 6 matching bases. From germline, CDR1 is NSHNY and CDR2 SYGAGN. V was cut by 2 bases and J by 0 bases, with 8 bases left in between. CDR3 length: 15 residues. The CDR3 spells CASSDRTANTGQLYF. CDR3 bases read: TGTGCCAGCAGTGACCGGACAGCAAACACCGGG.

This clone has ten or more counts. Genes and germline come from the mouse. The CDR3 end falls 4 residues outside the read, so it is completed with the germline J gene. V usage is TRBV19 and J usage is TRBJ2-1; 12 bases match TRBD2. The germline V gene encodes CDR1 FNHDT and CDR2 SITEND (reference sequence). The length of the CDR3 is 15 residues. The chain's CDR3 is CASSPRLGGLAEQFF. Incomplete CDR3 DNA: TGTGCCAGCAGTCCCCGACTGGGGGGGCTCGCT.